This TCR beta chain was documented in a study of blood T cell repertoires in COVID-19. Study overall: Specimens from acute and convalescent COVID-19 originated in the United States, Italy and Spain.

The CDR3 spans 15 residues. Germline V gene sequence: CDR1 MGHRA, CDR2 YSYEKL. V trimming: 3 bases; J trimming: 4 bases; junction bases outside the gene matches: 7. Assay used: immunoSEQ multiplex PCR; TCRdb lists only in-frame clones, some missing. The sample contains roughly 120,000 clones, just over 70% of which appear only once. The sequenced sample consisted of peripheral blood. V gene TRBV4-1 combines with J gene TRBJ1-1; TRBD1 agrees at 8 bases. The TCR sequence derives from a human donor with acute or convalescent COVID-19. The donor label of this sample is uncertain. CDR3 DNA sequence: TGCGCCAGCAGCCAGGATACAGGGGGGGGCACTGAAGCTTTCTTT. It encodes CASSQDTGGGTEAFF.